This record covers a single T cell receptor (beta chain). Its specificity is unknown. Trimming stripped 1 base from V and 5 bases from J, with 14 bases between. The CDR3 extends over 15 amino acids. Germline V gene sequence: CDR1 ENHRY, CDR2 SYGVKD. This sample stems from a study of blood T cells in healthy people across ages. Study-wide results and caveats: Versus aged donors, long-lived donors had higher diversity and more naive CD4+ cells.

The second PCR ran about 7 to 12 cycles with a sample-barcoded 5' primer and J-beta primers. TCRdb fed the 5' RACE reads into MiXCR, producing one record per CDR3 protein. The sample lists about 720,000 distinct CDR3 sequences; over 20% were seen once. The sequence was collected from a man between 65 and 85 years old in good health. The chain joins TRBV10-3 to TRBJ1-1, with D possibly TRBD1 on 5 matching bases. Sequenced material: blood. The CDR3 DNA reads TGTGCCATCAGTGAGTGGCCCGGGGCAAGGACTGAAGCTTTCTTT. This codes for CAISEWPGARTEAFF.